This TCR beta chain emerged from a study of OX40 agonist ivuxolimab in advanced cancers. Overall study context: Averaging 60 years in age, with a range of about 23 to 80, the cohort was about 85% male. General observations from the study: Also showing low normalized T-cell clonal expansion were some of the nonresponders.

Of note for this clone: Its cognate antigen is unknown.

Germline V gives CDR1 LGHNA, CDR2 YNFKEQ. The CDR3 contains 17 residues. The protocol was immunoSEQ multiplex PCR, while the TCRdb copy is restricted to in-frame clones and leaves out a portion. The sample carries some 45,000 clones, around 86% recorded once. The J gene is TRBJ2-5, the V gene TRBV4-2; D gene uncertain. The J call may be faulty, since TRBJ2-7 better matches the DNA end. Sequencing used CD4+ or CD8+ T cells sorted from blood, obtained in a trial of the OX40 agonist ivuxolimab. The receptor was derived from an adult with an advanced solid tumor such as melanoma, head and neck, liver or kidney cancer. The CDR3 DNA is TGTGCCAGCAGCCACCCCCCTTCGATGGAGAGCTCCTACGAGCAGTACTTC. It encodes CASSHPPSMESSYEQYF.